What follows are 17 T cell receptor beta chains derived from one specimen sequenced in a study of T cell changes during pregnancy in multiple sclerosis. The assay was immunoSEQ multiplex PCR, and TCRdb's table has in-frame clones only and misses some. This repertoire shows over 50,000 clones, approximately 92% found once; its top ten account for around 2.3%. This material consisted of peripheral blood, taken in the first trimester of pregnancy. Receptors were obtained from a female donor with multiple sclerosis, enrolled in a pregnancy study.

The CDR3 loop reads CAWSVRGRNQPQHF. In DNA form, the CDR3 reads TGTGCCTGGAGTGTACGTGGTAGAAATCAGCCCCAGCATTTT. This sequence joins TRBV30 and TRBJ1-5; D uncertain. Germline CDR1 and CDR2: GTSNPN and SVGIG (reference sequence). V lost 0 bases to trimming and J lost 4 bases, with 10 bases between them. There are 14 residues in the CDR3.

The chain uses TRBV5-1 and TRBJ2-5, with 8 bases that match TRBD1. The V and J ends lost 2 bases and 3 bases, in that order; junction bases with no gene match: 6. Looked up from germline, CDR1 is SGHRS and CDR2 is YFSETQ. The CDR3 totals 15 residues. The CDR3 DNA reads TGCGCCAGCAGCTTATCGGGACAGGCAAAAGAGACCCAGTACTTC. Protein: CASSLSGQAKETQYF.

DNA of the CDR3: TGTGCCACTAATGACAGGTCCCACCAGCCCCAGCATTTT. Translating it yields CATNDRSHQPQHF. The chain links TRBV19 to TRBJ1-5, with D possibly being TRBD1 (6 bases). Germline V gene sequence: CDR1 LNHDA, CDR2 SQIVND (reference sequence). CDR3 length equals 13 residues. Between the trimmed V and J ends, which lost 10 bases and 7 bases, there was a span of 17 bases.

The V and J genes are TRBV27 and TRBJ1-2, with 7 bases that match TRBD1. Trimming removed 3 bases from V and 0 bases from J; junction bases left unmatched: 7. The length of the CDR3 is 16 residues. CDR1 is MNHEY, CDR2 SMNVEV, per germline (reference sequence). CDR3 residues: CASSFRTGRANYGYTF. In nucleotides, the CDR3 is TGTGCCAGCAGTTTTAGGACAGGCCGAGCTAACTATGGCTACACCTTC.

The chain has TRBV10-1 and TRBJ2-2, with 9 positions matching TRBD2. The germline CDR1 and CDR2 sequences are WNHNN and SYGVQD (reference sequence). The J segment lost 6 bases and the V segment lost 3 bases, leaving 8 bases of the junction unmatched. This CDR3 region has 16 residues. The CDR3 reads CASSDVRLAEAGELFF. In nucleotides, the CDR3 is TGCGCCAGCAGTGATGTTCGACTAGCGGAGGCCGGGGAGCTGTTTTTT.

The rearrangement uses TRBV9 and TRBJ1-5; D is uncertain. This CDR3 has 14 residues. V was trimmed by 4 bases and J by 6 bases, leaving 14 bases between them. The V gene's germline CDR1 is SGDLS and CDR2 YYNGEE. The CDR3 here is CASSLVAEGQPQHF. CDR3 DNA: TGTGCCAGCAGCCTCGTGGCAGAGGGTCAGCCCCAGCATTTT.

This chain connects TRBV2 to TRBJ1-2; 7 positions match TRBD1. The germline V gene has CDR1 SNHLY and CDR2 FYNNEI. The CDR3 consists of 16 residues. With V trimmed by 2 bases and J by 3 bases, 9 bases remained unmatched. The CDR3 nucleotides read TGTGCCAGCAGTGAAAGGAGGGACAGAAATTACTATGGCTACACCTTC. Its protein product is CASSERRDRNYYGYTF. Supplemented by reference TRBV2 and TRBJ1-2, the full variable domain reads EPEVTQTPSHQVTQMGQEVILRCVPISNHLYFYWYRQILGQKVEFLVSFYNNEISEKSEIFDDQFSVERPDGSNFTLKIRSTKLEDSAMYFCASSERRDRNYYGYTFGSGTRLTVV.

The CDR3 loop is CASSLTWGDEQFF. CDR3 bases: TGTGCCAGCAGCTTAACGTGGGGGGACGAGCAGTTCTTC. This chain links TRBV7-3 with TRBJ2-1, with D perhaps TRBD2 (6 bases). Germline V lookup: CDR1 SGHTA, CDR2 FQGTGA. V lost 0 bases and J lost 10, with 10 bases in between. The CDR3 loop spans 13 amino acids.

The V and J genes are TRBV9 and TRBJ1-5; 7 bases align to TRBD1. The germline V gene encodes CDR1 SGDLS and CDR2 YYNGEE. This CDR3 is built from 14 residues. V trimming: 3 bases; J trimming: 5 bases; junction bases outside the gene matches: 5. CDR3 region: CASSAQGDHQPQHF. The CDR3 DNA reads as TGTGCCAGCAGCGCCCAGGGGGACCATCAGCCCCAGCATTTT.

The rearrangement links TRBV30 to TRBJ1-2; tentatively, D is TRBD1 (6 bases). Germline V lookup: CDR1 GTSNPN, CDR2 SVGIG (reference sequence). This CDR3 contains 13 residues. V was cut by 1 base and J by 7 bases, with 13 bases left in between. In DNA, the CDR3 is TGTGCCTGGAGTGCCGGGGGGGCCGGTGGCTACACCTTC. Its protein is CAWSAGGAGGYTF.

This clone was picked up one time. CDR3: CASSPSGNTGELFF. The CDR3 DNA reads as TGCGCCAGCAGCCCATCAGGAAACACCGGGGAGCTGTTTTTT. The rearrangement uses TRBV5-1 and TRBJ2-2; D remains unclear. V was shortened by 4 bases and J by 2 bases, with 9 bases between the two germline ends. The CDR3 has 14 amino acids. Germline CDR1 reads SGHRS; CDR2 reads YFSETQ.

This chain links TRBV28 with TRBJ1-4; D is ambiguous. Between the trimmed V and J ends, which lost 3 bases and 6 bases, there was a span of 8 bases. CDR1 and CDR2 from the germline V gene are MDHEN and SYDVKM. This CDR3 region has 13 residues. CDR3 sequence (DNA): TGTGCCAGCAGTTTCGGGCGGGATGAAAAACTGTTTTTT. Encoded protein: CASSFGRDEKLFF.

Worth noting for this clone: Compared with germline, one end of the junction differs, possibly owing to a read error. This chain joins TRBV13 and TRBJ2-7; D perhaps matches TRBD2 (6 bases). The CDR3 loop spans 15 amino acids. Germline CDR1 PRHDT, CDR2 FYEKMQ (reference sequence). The CDR3 DNA is TGTGCCAGCAGTTTAGGATTCAGGGCCGCGGGGGAGCAGTACTTC. Its protein product is CASSLGFRAAGEQYF.

CDR3 sequence: CASSQEWLSNLAKNIQYF. In nucleotides, the CDR3 is TGCGCCAGCAGCCAAGAATGGCTTAGCAATCTAGCCAAAAACATTCAGTACTTC. The J gene is TRBJ2-4, the V gene TRBV4-1, with D unresolved. The CDR3 loop spans 18 amino acids. The V gene lost 0 bases and the J gene lost 0 bases, with 15 bases spanning the gap. Germline assignment: CDR1 MGHRA and CDR2 YSYEKL.

This chain connects TRBV12-5 to TRBJ2-5, with TRBD1 as a possible D gene (7 bases). Trimming left V 3 bases short and J 4 bases short, with 15 bases between. The CDR3 extends over 15 amino acids. Germline V gene lookup returns CDR1 LGHNT and CDR2 FRNRAP. The CDR3 nucleotides read TGTGCTAGTGGTTTAGGCCCAGGGGGGCGAGAGACCCAGTACTTC. It is translated as CASGLGPGGRETQYF.

The V and J genes are TRBV5-6 and TRBJ2-7; 10 bases are a match to TRBD2. The V gene's germline CDR1 is SGHDT and CDR2 YYEEEE. V gave up 3 bases and J gave up 0 bases; unmatched junction bases: 12. The CDR3 has 18 residues. DNA of the CDR3: TGTGCCAGCAGCTCGACCTCCGGACTAGCGGAAAACTCCTACGAGCAGTACTTC. This codes for CASSSTSGLAENSYEQYF.

This chain joins TRBV7-2 and TRBJ2-7; TRBD2 matches at 9 bases. The CDR3 spans 15 residues. V was pared by 6 bases and J by 2 bases, with 8 bases of the junction left unmatched. Germline V gene data show CDR1 as SGHTA and CDR2 as FQGNSA. CDR3 in amino acids: CASRTGTSFPYEQYF. DNA for the CDR3: TGTGCCAGCAGGACCGGGACTAGCTTCCCCTACGAGCAGTACTTC.